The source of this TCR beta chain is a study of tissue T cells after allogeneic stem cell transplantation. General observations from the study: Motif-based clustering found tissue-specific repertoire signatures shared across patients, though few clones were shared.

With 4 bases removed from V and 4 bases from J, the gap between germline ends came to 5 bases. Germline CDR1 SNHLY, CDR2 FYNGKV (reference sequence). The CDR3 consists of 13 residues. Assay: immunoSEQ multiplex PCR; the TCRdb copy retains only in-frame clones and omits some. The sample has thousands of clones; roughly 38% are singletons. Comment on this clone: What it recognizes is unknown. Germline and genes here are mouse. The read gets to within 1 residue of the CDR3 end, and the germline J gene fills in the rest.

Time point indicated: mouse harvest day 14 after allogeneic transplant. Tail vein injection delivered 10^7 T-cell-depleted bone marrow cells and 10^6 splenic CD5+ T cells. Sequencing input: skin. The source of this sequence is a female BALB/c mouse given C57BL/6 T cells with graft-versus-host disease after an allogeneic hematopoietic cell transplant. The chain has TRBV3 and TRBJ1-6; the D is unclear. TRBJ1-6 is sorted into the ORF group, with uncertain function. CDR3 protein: CASSSTYNSPLYF. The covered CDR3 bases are TGTGCCAGCAGCTCCACTTATAATTCGCCCCTCTAC.